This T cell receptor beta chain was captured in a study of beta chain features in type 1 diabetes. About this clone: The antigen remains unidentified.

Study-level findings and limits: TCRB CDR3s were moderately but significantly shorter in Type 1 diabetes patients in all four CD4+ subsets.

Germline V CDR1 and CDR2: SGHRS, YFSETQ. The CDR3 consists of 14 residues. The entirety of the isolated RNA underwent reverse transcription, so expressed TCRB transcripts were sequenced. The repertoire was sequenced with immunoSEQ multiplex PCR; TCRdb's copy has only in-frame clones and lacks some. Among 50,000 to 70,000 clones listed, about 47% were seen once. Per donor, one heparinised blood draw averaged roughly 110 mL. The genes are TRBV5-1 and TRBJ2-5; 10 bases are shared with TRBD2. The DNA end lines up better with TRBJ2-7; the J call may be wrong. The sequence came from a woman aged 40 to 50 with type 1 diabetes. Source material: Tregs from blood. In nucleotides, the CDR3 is TGCGCCAGCAGCTCCACTAGCGGGGTTTACGAGCAGTACTTC. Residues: CASSSTSGVYEQYF.